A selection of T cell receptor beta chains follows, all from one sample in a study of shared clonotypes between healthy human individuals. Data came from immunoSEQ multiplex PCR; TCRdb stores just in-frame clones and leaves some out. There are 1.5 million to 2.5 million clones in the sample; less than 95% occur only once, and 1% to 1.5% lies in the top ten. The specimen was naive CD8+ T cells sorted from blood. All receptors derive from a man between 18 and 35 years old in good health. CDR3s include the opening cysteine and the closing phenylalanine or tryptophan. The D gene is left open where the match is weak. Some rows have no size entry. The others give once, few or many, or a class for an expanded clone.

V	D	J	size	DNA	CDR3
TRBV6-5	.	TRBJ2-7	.	TGTGCCAGCAGTTACTCGGGGCAGGGAGCCTACGAGCAGTACTTC	CASSYSGQGAYEQYF
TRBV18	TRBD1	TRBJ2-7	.	TGTGCCAGCTCACCCGGGACAGGGACCTACGAGCAGTACTTC	CASSPGTGTYEQYF
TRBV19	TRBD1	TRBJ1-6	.	TGTGCCAGTAGTATAGAAATACCAACAGGGGCCGGCTCACCCCTCCACTTT	CASSIEIPTGAGSPLHF
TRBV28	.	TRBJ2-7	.	TGTGCCAGCAGCCTGAGGGGGGGGACCTACGAGCAGTACTTC	CASSLRGGTYEQYF
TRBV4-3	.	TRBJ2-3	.	TGCGCCAGCAGCCGAGGCCGCGATACGCAGTATTTT	CASSRGRDTQYF
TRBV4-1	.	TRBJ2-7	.	TGCGCCAGCAGCCAAAAGGCCCAGGGCTACGAGCAGTACTTC	CASSQKAQGYEQYF
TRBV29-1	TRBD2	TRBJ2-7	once	TGCAGCGTTGAAGATCTGACTAGCGGGAACTACGAGCAGTACTTC	CSVEDLTSGNYEQYF
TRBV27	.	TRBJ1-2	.	TGTGCCAGCAGTTTTGTAGGGGGTAACTATGGCTACACCTTC	CASSFVGGNYGYTF
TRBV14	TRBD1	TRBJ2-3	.	TGTGCCAGCAGCCACGGAAGGGACAGGGGCACAGATACGCAGTATTTT	CASSHGRDRGTDTQYF
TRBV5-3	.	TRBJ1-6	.	TGTGCCAGAAGCACCTTACGACACAATTCACCCCTCCACTTT	CARSTLRHNSPLHF
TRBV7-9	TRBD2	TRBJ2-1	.	TGTGCCAGCAGCTCCATCACTAGCGGGAGGATTGAGCAGTTCTTC	CASSSITSGRIEQFF
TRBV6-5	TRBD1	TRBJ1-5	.	TGTGCCAGCAGTTCCGGGACAGTGCAGCCCCAGCATTTT	CASSSGTVQPQHF
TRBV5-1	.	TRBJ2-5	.	TGCGCCAGCAGCTTGGGGACAAACCAAGAGACCCAGTACTTC	CASSLGTNQETQYF
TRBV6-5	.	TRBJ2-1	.	TGTGCCAGCAGTTACTCGGGCATTAATGAGCAGTTCTTC	CASSYSGINEQFF
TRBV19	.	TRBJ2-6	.	TGTGCCAGTAGTATAGGGTTTAGGGCCAACGTCCTGACTTTC	CASSIGFRANVLTF
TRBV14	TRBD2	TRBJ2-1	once	TGTGCCAGCAGCCTACCGGGGGAAGCGGGAGGGCCGGCTTACAATGAGCAGTTCTTC	CASSLPGEAGGPAYNEQFF
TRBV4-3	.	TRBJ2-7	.	TGCGCCAGCAGCCAAGATTGGGCCAGCTCCTACGAGCAGTACTTC	CASSQDWASSYEQYF
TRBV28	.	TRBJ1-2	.	TGTGCCAGCAGGGGGACGGGGGACTATGGCTACACCTTC	CASRGTGDYGYTF
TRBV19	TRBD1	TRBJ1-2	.	TGTGCCACCAGCCCTTGGACAGGGGACTATGGCTACACCTTC	CATSPWTGDYGYTF
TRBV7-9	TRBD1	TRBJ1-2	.	TGTGCCAGCAGCTTAGCAGGGGGCTGGGGCTACACCTTC	CASSLAGGWGYTF
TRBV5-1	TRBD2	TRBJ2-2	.	TGCGCCAGCAGCTTTCTAGCGGGGGACCTCACCGGGGAGCTGTTTTTT	CASSFLAGDLTGELFF
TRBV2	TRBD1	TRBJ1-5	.	TGTGCCAGCAGTGACACTGTGGACAGGGTCAATCAGCCCCAGCATTTT	CASSDTVDRVNQPQHF
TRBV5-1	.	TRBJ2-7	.	TGCGCCAGCAGCGACCGGGACCGCCCCTACGAGCAGTACTTC	CASSDRDRPYEQYF
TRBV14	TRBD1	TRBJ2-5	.	TGTGCCAGCAGCCAATTGACAGGGTTCGAGACCCAGTACTTC	CASSQLTGFETQYF
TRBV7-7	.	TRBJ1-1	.	TGTGCTAGCAGCGGACCCGTTTGTCAGGAGGTCGAAGCTTTCTTT	CASSGPVCQEVEAFF
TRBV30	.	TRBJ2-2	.	TGTGCCTGGAGTATAGGAGCCGGGGAGCTGTTTTTT	CAWSIGAGELFF
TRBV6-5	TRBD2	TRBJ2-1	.	TGTGCCAGCAGTTCTTTAGCGGGGGCCTACAATGAGCAGTTCTTC	CASSSLAGAYNEQFF
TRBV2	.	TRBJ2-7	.	TGTGCCAGCAGTGATAATGCAGGCCACTACGAGCAGTACTTC	CASSDNAGHYEQYF
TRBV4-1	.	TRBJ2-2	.	TGCGCCAGCAGCCAAGAACCGGAAACGGGCACCGGGGAGCTGTTTTTT	CASSQEPETGTGELFF
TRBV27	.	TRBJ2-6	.	TGTGCCAGCAGTTTAAGAAGCCCCAGCTCTGGGGCCAACGTCCTGACTTTC	CASSLRSPSSGANVLTF
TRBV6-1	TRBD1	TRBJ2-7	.	TGTGCCAGCAGTGGGACAGGGTACTCCTACGAGCAGTACTTC	CASSGTGYSYEQYF
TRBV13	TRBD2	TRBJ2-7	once	TGTGCCAGCAGCTTGTCGCGGGAGGGGGGCAGCTACGAGCAGTACTTC	CASSLSREGGSYEQYF
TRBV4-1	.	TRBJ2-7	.	TGCGCCAGCAGCCAGTCCGGGGGCGAGCAGTACTTC	CASSQSGGEQYF
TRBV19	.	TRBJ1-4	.	TGTGCCAGTACTCAACCGGGGCAGGGAAACGAAAAACTGTTTTTT	CASTQPGQGNEKLFF
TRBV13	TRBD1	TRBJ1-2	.	TGTGCCAGCAGCTTAGAGGGGACAGGGAGGGACTACACCTTC	CASSLEGTGRDYTF
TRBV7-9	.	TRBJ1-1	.	TGTGCCAGCAGCTTAGGAGGGGAAAACACTGAAGCTTTCTTT	CASSLGGENTEAFF
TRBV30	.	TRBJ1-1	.	TGTGCCTGGAGTATGCTGGGATTCATAGGGAACACTGAAGCTTTCTTT	CAWSMLGFIGNTEAFF
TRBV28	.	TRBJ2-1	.	TGTGCCAGCAGTTTAAGGGAGCAGTTCTTC	CASSLREQFF
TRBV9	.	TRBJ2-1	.	TGTGCCAGCAGCGTATGGAGGGACCACAATGAGCAGTTCTTC	CASSVWRDHNEQFF
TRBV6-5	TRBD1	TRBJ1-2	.	TGTGCCAGCAGTTACGGGGACAGGGGCTATGGCTACACCTTC	CASSYGDRGYGYTF
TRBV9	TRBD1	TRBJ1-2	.	TGTGCCAGCAGCGCCGGGACAGGGCAGGAATCATATGGCTACACCTTC	CASSAGTGQESYGYTF
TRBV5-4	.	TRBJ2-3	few	TGTGCCAGCAGCCGCACAGATACGCAGTATTTT	CASSRTDTQYF
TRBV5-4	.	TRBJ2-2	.	TGTGCCAGCAGCTTGGGGGGGTCCGGGGAGCTGTTTTTT	CASSLGGSGELFF
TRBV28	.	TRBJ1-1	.	TGTGCCAGCAGTTTACTACCGAACACTGAAGCTTTCTTT	CASSLLPNTEAFF
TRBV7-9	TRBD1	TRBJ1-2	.	TGTGCCAGCAGCCACCGGGACAGGGAGTTGAACTATGGCTACACCTTC	CASSHRDRELNYGYTF
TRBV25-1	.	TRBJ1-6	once	TGTGCCACCTCATGGGGCATGGGGCTTAATTCACCCCTCCACTTT	CATSWGMGLNSPLHF
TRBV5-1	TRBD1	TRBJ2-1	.	TGCGCCAGCAGCCAGCCGCCGGGACAGGGGGATGAGCAGTTCTTC	CASSQPPGQGDEQFF
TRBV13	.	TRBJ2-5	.	TGTGCCAGCAGCACTTCCCAAGAGACCCAGTACTTC	CASSTSQETQYF
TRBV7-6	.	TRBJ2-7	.	TGTGCCAGCAGCCCTGGGACGGCGGACTACGAGCAGTACTTC	CASSPGTADYEQYF
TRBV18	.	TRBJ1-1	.	TGTGCCAGCTCACCACCCGTTAACACTGAAGCTTTCTTT	CASSPPVNTEAFF
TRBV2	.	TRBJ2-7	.	TGTGCCAGCAGCGCCGGGCCCACCTACGAGCAGTACTTC	CASSAGPTYEQYF
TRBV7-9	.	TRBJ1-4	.	TGTGCCAGCAGCCCTAACACCGGAGGGGAACTGTTTTTT	CASSPNTGGELFF
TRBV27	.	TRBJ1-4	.	TGTGCCAGCAGTTTATGGGGGGCGAATGAAAAACTGTTTTTT	CASSLWGANEKLFF
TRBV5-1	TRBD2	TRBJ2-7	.	TGCGCCAGCAGCTTGACTAGCGGGACGAGCTCCTACGAGCAGTACTTC	CASSLTSGTSSYEQYF
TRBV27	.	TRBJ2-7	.	TGTGCCAGCAGTTTGACGGGTCGCGGGGAAGAGCAGTACTTC	CASSLTGRGEEQYF
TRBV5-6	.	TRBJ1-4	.	TGTGCCAGCAGCTATCTGACAGGAGTTGAAAAACTGTTTTTT	CASSYLTGVEKLFF
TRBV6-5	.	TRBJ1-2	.	TGTGCCAGCAGCCACGGGGACGGGAATGGCTACACCTTC	CASSHGDGNGYTF